This TCR beta chain was sequenced in a study of control samples from healthy donors and cancer patients. This clone appeared a single time. CDR1 LNHDA and CDR2 SQIVND come from the germline V gene (reference sequence). The CDR3 sequence is 14 residues long. V was shortened by 4 bases and J by 8 bases, with 15 bases between the two germline ends. Method: immunoSEQ multiplex PCR; TCRdb's copy keeps in-frame clones and lacks some. The sample records about 75,000 clones, 84% being singletons. The TCR sequence derives from a man over 45 in good health. Input material: blood. V usage is TRBV19 and J usage is TRBJ2-1; possibly TRBD1 for D (7 bases). The CDR3 reads CASSRGDSRHEQFF. The CDR3 coding sequence is TGTGCCAGTAGTAGGGGGGACAGTCGTCATGAGCAGTTCTTC.